These 23 T cell receptor beta chains were all obtained from the same sample, sequenced in a study of cytomegalovirus exposure and HLA in healthy donors. The PCR employed 60 Vbeta primers together with 13 Jbeta primers. Clones were read by immunoSEQ multiplex PCR, and TCRdb kept only the in-frame ones, dropping some. The sample lists roughly 100,000 clones, around 9.1% seen once, with 5.8% in the top ten. Sequencing input: PBMCs. These receptors were obtained from a man between 40 and 49 years old in good health and CMV-seropositive.

This clone was counted a few times. The V and J genes are TRBV10-3 and TRBJ1-2; TRBD1 agrees at 7 bases. V shed 7 bases and J 3 bases; nucleotides not matched to a gene: 11. This CDR3 comprises 15 residues. From germline, CDR1 is ENHRY and CDR2 SYGVKD. The CDR3: CAIKGETGVYYGYTF. CDR3 bases: TGTGCCATCAAAGGGGAAACAGGGGTTTACTATGGCTACACCTTC.

The chain has TRBV7-9 and TRBJ2-7; tentatively, D is TRBD1 (6 bases). Germline V gene lookup returns CDR1 SEHNR and CDR2 FQNEAQ (reference sequence). V was shortened by 5 bases and J by 6 bases, with 14 bases between the two germline ends. The CDR3 runs 13 residues. CDR3 loop: CASSHEDRREQYF. The CDR3, as DNA: TGTGCCAGCAGCCACGAAGACAGGCGCGAGCAGTACTTC.

This clone was counted ten times or more. The chain combines TRBV19 with TRBJ2-2; 9 nucleotides match TRBD2. The CDR3 loop spans 15 amino acids. V shed 4 bases, J shed 4 bases, and the junction held 4 bases outside the gene matches. In germline, CDR1 is LNHDA, CDR2 SQIVND (reference sequence). CDR3 in amino acids: CASSSGRAITGELFF. In DNA form, the CDR3 reads TGTGCCAGTAGTAGCGGGAGGGCCATCACCGGGGAGCTGTTTTTT. The complete variable domain, with remaining parts taken from reference TRBV19 and TRBJ2-2, reads DGGITQSPKYLFRKEGQNVTLSCEQNLNHDAMYWYRQDPGQGLRLIYYSQIVNDFQKGDIAEGYSVSREKKESFPLTVTSAQKNPTAFYLCASSSGRAITGELFFGEGSRLTVL.

The chain uses TRBV5-4 and TRBJ2-1; 7 bases are a match to TRBD1. J lost 8 bases, V lost 3 bases, and 5 bases had no gene match. The CDR3 has 13 residues. CDR1 and CDR2 (germline): SGHNT, YYREEE (reference sequence). The CDR3 here is CASSSTGIHEQFF. CDR3 DNA: TGTGCCAGCAGCTCGACAGGGATCCATGAGCAGTTCTTC.

The rearrangement uses TRBV2 and TRBJ2-1; 9 positions agree with TRBD1. This CDR3 region has 11 residues. The V gene end was trimmed by 6 bases and the J gene end by 13 bases; junction bases not matched to a gene: 4. In germline, CDR1 is SNHLY, CDR2 FYNNEI. The CDR3 DNA follows: TGTGCCAGCAGCGACAGGGGGGGACAGTTCTTC. It codes for CASSDRGGQFF.

This clone was counted a few times. The V call is TRBV6-1, the J call TRBJ2-2; tentative D call: TRBD2 (5 bases). Germline V gene lookup returns CDR1 MNHNS and CDR2 SASEGT. Trimming shortened V by 11 bases and J by 4 bases, and 14 bases separated the two germline ends. The CDR3 covers 13 residues. As DNA, the CDR3 is TGTGCCTCACGGCCCGAGGGCACCGGGGAGCTGTTTTTT. It encodes CASRPEGTGELFF.

V gene TRBV25-1 combines with J gene TRBJ1-3; 7 bases align to TRBD1. After removal of 3 bases from V and 4 bases from J, the junction contained 6 bases not matched to a gene. The CDR3 runs 15 residues. Germline CDR1 is MGHDK and CDR2 is SYGVNS. For the CDR3, the DNA is TGTGCCAGCAGTGATAGACAGGGCCTCGGAAACACCATATATTTT. It is translated as CASSDRQGLGNTIYF.

V and J are TRBV29-1 and TRBJ2-6; 13 bases agree with TRBD2. The junction had 17 bases not matched to a gene; V was cut back by 6 bases and J by 0 bases. There are 21 residues in the CDR3. Germline CDR1 and CDR2: SQVTM and ANQGSEA. Here the CDR3 reads CSVAGTGGLAGLSSGANVLTF. The CDR3, as DNA: TGCAGCGTAGCCGGGACAGGGGGACTAGCGGGGCTCAGCTCTGGGGCCAACGTCCTGACTTTC.

This clone turned up a few times. The V gene is TRBV6-5, the J gene TRBJ1-5; D gene ambiguous. From germline, CDR1 is MNHEY and CDR2 SVGAGI. With 0 bases removed from V and 7 bases from J, the gap between germline ends came to 13 bases. The CDR3 contains 15 residues. This chain's CDR3 is CASSYSGRLLQPQHF. Written as DNA, the CDR3 is TGTGCCAGCAGTTACTCCGGCAGGTTATTACAGCCCCAGCATTTT.

This clone appeared a few times. The rearrangement links TRBV18 to TRBJ1-2; the match to TRBD1 covers 7 bases. The CDR3 sequence is 14 residues long. Germline V gives CDR1 KGHSH, CDR2 LQKENI. Germline trimming cut 3 bases from V and 0 bases from J; bases unmatched to any gene: 1. Written as DNA, the CDR3 is TGTGCCAGCTCACCGGGACAGACTAACTATGGCTACACCTTC. Amino acid sequence: CASSPGQTNYGYTF.

The rearrangement joins TRBV11-2 to TRBJ2-1; D may be TRBD2 (5 bases). Germline CDR1 is SGHAT and CDR2 is FQNNGV. V dropped 0 bases and J dropped 0 bases, with 12 bases sitting between them. The CDR3 sequence is 17 residues long. The CDR3: CASSLEPFAGSYNEQFF. The CDR3 nucleotides are TGTGCCAGCAGCTTAGAGCCCTTTGCGGGCTCCTACAATGAGCAGTTCTTC.

The chain combines TRBV6-5 with TRBJ1-1, with 7 bases lining up with TRBD1. V trimming: 0 bases; J trimming: 4 bases; junction bases outside the gene matches: 5. Germline V gene sequence: CDR1 MNHEY, CDR2 SVGAGI. The CDR3 loop spans 15 amino acids. CDR3: CASSYSRTGVTEAFF. The CDR3 nucleotides read TGTGCCAGCAGTTACTCGAGGACAGGTGTCACTGAAGCTTTCTTT.

Only a few counts were recorded for this clone. The V call is TRBV7-3, the J call TRBJ1-1; a weak D match, TRBD1 (6 bases). The V gene's germline CDR1 is SGHTA and CDR2 FQGTGA. Trimming left V 2 bases short and J 7 bases short, with 11 bases between. The CDR3 loop spans 13 amino acids. CDR3: CASSLVSDSEAFF. The CDR3 bases are TGTGCCAGCAGCTTAGTTTCGGACAGTGAAGCTTTCTTT. The entire variable domain, with the rest obtained from reference TRBV7-3 and TRBJ1-1, is as follows: GAGVSQTPSNKVTEKGKYVELRCDPISGHTALYWYRQSLGQGPEFLIYFQGTGAADDSGLPNDRFFAVRPEGSVSTLKIQRTERGDSAVYLCASSLVSDSEAFFGQGTRLTVV.

This clone was counted only a few times. The V and J genes are TRBV7-8 and TRBJ2-3; perhaps TRBD2 as D (5 bases). This CDR3 is 15 amino acids long. V gave up 2 bases and J gave up 3 bases, with 12 bases separating them. From germline, CDR1 is SGHVS and CDR2 FQNEAQ. CDR3 in DNA: TGTGCCAGCAGCTTAATAGTCGAGGGAACAGATACGCAGTATTTT. Its protein product is CASSLIVEGTDTQYF.

This clone was observed a few times. The chain recombines TRBV7-8 with TRBJ2-7; D gene uncertain. The CDR3 consists of 14 residues. Germline V gene lookup returns CDR1 SGHVS and CDR2 FQNEAQ. V gave up 1 base and J gave up 2 bases, with 9 bases separating them. The CDR3 loop is CASSLVDGPYEQYF. The CDR3 region has the DNA TGTGCCAGCAGCTTAGTGGATGGGCCCTACGAGCAGTACTTC.

This clone showed up just a few times. This chain links TRBV5-4 with TRBJ1-6; D call uncertain. This CDR3 is built from 14 residues. The ends were cut back, 4 bases at V and 10 bases at J, with 15 bases in the middle. Germline values: CDR1 SGHNT, CDR2 YYREEE (reference sequence). The CDR3 protein is CASSLDLGPSPLHF. CDR3 DNA: TGTGCCAGCAGCCTGGATCTCGGTCCCTCACCCCTCCACTTT.

The V gene is TRBV10-3, the J gene TRBJ2-1; no reliable D call. The length of the CDR3 is 14 residues. The V end lost 4 bases, the J end lost 5 bases, and 12 bases lay between the germline ends. Germline CDR1 is ENHRY and CDR2 is SYGVKD. The CDR3 nucleotides read TGTGCCATCAGTGCCCTTCGTTCAGACAATGAGCAGTTCTTC. Protein product: CAISALRSDNEQFF.

This clone was counted between two and nine times. The chain recombines TRBV6-1 with TRBJ2-7; TRBD1 matches 8 bases. The CDR3 runs to 15 residues. CDR1 is MNHNS and CDR2 is SASEGT in the germline V gene. Trimming cost V 6 bases and J 2 bases; bases outside gene matches: 9. DNA for the CDR3: TGTGCCAGCAGCAAACAGGGGGATCCAACCTACGAGCAGTACTTC. This sequence encodes CASSKQGDPTYEQYF.

This clone appeared a few times. The genes are TRBV27 and TRBJ1-2, with a tentative D call TRBD1 (6 bases). Trimming cost V 3 bases and J 3 bases, with 14 bases left between them. This CDR3 has 15 residues. CDR1 MNHEY and CDR2 SMNVEV come from the germline V gene (reference sequence). This CDR3 reads CASSLSGTRDYGYTF. Here the CDR3 DNA reads TGTGCCAGCAGTTTGTCCGGGACACGGGACTATGGCTACACCTTC.

This chain joins TRBV27 and TRBJ1-1, with D possibly being TRBD1 (5 bases). Trimming cost V 4 bases and J 0 bases, with 6 bases left between them. CDR1 and CDR2 (germline): MNHEY, SMNVEV (reference sequence). The length of the CDR3 is 13 residues. CDR3 sequence reads: CASSWGLNTEAFF. The CDR3 DNA sequence: TGTGCCAGCAGTTGGGGCTTGAACACTGAAGCTTTCTTT.

The chain combines TRBV5-4 with TRBJ1-3; 9 positions agree with TRBD1. V was clipped by 2 bases and J by 0 bases; unmatched bases: 3. Germline CDR1 is SGHNT and CDR2 is YYREEE (reference sequence). This CDR3 has 16 amino acids. DNA for the CDR3: TGTGCCAGCAGCTTCGGACAGGGGACCTCTGGAAACACCATATATTTT. Its translation: CASSFGQGTSGNTIYF.

This rearrangement joins TRBV5-5 to TRBJ1-1; D uncertain. In germline, CDR1 is SGHKS, CDR2 YYEKEE (reference sequence). V was shortened by 0 bases and J by 5 bases, with 8 bases between the two germline ends. The CDR3 extends over 13 amino acids. The CDR3 loop is CASSLVGATEAFF. The CDR3 DNA reads TGTGCCAGCAGCTTGGTGGGCGCAACTGAAGCTTTCTTT.

The sample holds a few counts of this clone. The chain has TRBV5-1 and TRBJ2-2; D is perhaps TRBD1 (6 bases). Germline V CDR1 and CDR2: SGHRS, YFSETQ. The CDR3 runs 13 residues. Trimming stripped 2 bases from V and 4 bases from J, with 6 bases between. As DNA, the CDR3 is TGCGCCAGCAGCTTCAGGGGCACCGGGGAGCTGTTTTTT. Translated, it gives CASSFRGTGELFF.